A selection of T cell receptor beta chains follows, all from one sample in a study of OX40 agonist ivuxolimab in advanced cancers. TCRdb keeps only in-frame clones here, not all; method: immunoSEQ multiplex PCR. The sample consists of 20,000 to 25,000 clones, around 83% of them appearing once. The sample in question was CD4+ or CD8+ T cells sorted from blood, obtained in a trial of the OX40 agonist ivuxolimab. Source of these receptors: an adult with an advanced solid tumor such as melanoma, head and neck, liver or kidney cancer. Each CDR3 is given with its conserved first and last residue. The D gene is left open where the match is weak. Clone size appears in some rows only: once, few, many, or a class for an expanded clone.

d_call j_call v_call clone_size cdr3_nt cdr3_aa
TRBD2 TRBJ2-3 TRBV19 - TGTGCCAGTAAGGAGCGGGGCTTTAGCACAGATACGCAGTATTTT CASKERGFSTDTQYF
- TRBJ2-3 TRBV7-8 - TGTGCCAGCAGCTTGACTACGCCGGGAGATACGCAGTATTTT CASSLTTPGDTQYF
TRBD1 TRBJ1-3 TRBV5-6 - TGTGCCAGCAGCACAGGGGTGCCTGGAAACACCATATATTTT CASSTGVPGNTIYF
- TRBJ2-2 TRBV14 once TGTGCCAGCAGCCAAGTTATTTCCGGGGAGCTGTTTTTT CASSQVISGELFF
- TRBJ1-2 TRBV19 - TGTGCCAGTACCCCATTCCGGGGCAGGGATAACTATGGCTACACCTTC CASTPFRGRDNYGYTF
TRBD1 TRBJ2-1 TRBV30 - TGTGCCTGGAGTATGGGACAGGGGGCTAGTGAGCAGTTCTTC CAWSMGQGASEQFF
- TRBJ2-3 TRBV5-4 - TGTGCCACCGAGTCCTCCGGGACCCGAGGGGATACGCAGTATTTT CATESSGTRGDTQYF
- TRBJ1-2 TRBV29-1 - TGCAGCGTTGAAGAAGGTGGGCGACGCTATGGCTACACCTTC CSVEEGGRRYGYTF
- TRBJ2-6 TRBV7-9 - TGTGCCAGCAAGGGGTACTCTGGGGCCAACGTCCTGACTTTC CASKGYSGANVLTF
- TRBJ1-1 TRBV5-1 - TGCGCCAGCAGCTCGGCGGGGAACACTGAAGCTTTCTTT CASSSAGNTEAFF
- TRBJ1-4 TRBV4-1 once TGCGCCAGCAGCCAAGACTCAGTGGCGGTTCACCTTGAAAAACTGTTTTTT CASSQDSVAVHLEKLFF
- TRBJ2-5 TRBV7-3 - TGTGCCAGCAGCTTGATTGCCGGGGGCTTGGAGACCCAGTACTTC CASSLIAGGLETQYF
TRBD1 TRBJ1-6 TRBV25-1 few TGTGCCAGCAGTGTGTTGGACAGGGAAAATTCACCCCTCCACTTT CASSVLDRENSPLHF
- TRBJ1-4 TRBV6-5 - TGTGCCAGCAGTTACTCAGGAACAACTAATGAAAAACTGTTTTTT CASSYSGTTNEKLFF
- TRBJ1-4 TRBV19 few TGTGCCACCGCCCTTGCTCGGGAAGAAAAACTGTTTTTT CATALAREEKLFF
- TRBJ1-1 TRBV11-2 - TGTGCCAGCAGCCCTGGGACATCGAACACTGAAGCTTTCTTT CASSPGTSNTEAFF
- TRBJ1-1 TRBV6-4 - TGTGCCAGCAGTGTAGAGGGGGGATTCACTGAAGCTTTCTTT CASSVEGGFTEAFF
- TRBJ1-1 TRBV2 - TGTGCCAGCAGTGTTCAGGGGAACACTGAAGCTTTCTTT CASSVQGNTEAFF
TRBD1 TRBJ1-6 TRBV5-4 few TGTGCCAGCAGCTTGGCCCCGGGACAGGGTAATTCACCCCTCCACTTT CASSLAPGQGNSPLHF
TRBD2 TRBJ2-3 TRBV29-1 - TGCAGCGTTGAAGGGGGGGGGATAGGTGCAGATACGCAGTATTTT CSVEGGGIGADTQYF
- TRBJ2-5 TRBV9 once TGTGCCAGCAGCGTAGGGGGCAAGGCGGAGACCCAGTACTTC CASSVGGKAETQYF
TRBD1 TRBJ2-7 TRBV19 - TGTGCCAGTAGTAGGGACAGGGACGAGCAGTACTTC CASSRDRDEQYF
- TRBJ1-3 TRBV6-6 - TGTGCCAGCAGTTACTCCGAGGGCTCTGGAAACACCATATATTTT CASSYSEGSGNTIYF
TRBD1 TRBJ2-7 TRBV7-2 - TGTGCCAGCACCAGACAAGGGGGCTCAAGCTACGAGCAGTACTTC CASTRQGGSSYEQYF
TRBD1 TRBJ2-7 TRBV6-1 - TGTGCCAGCAGCAGGACAGGTCACCTCTACGAGCAGTACTTC CASSRTGHLYEQYF
TRBD1 TRBJ1-5 TRBV6-6 - TGTGCCAGCAGTCTAGACAGGGAGCAGCCCCAGCATTTT CASSLDREQPQHF
- TRBJ2-3 TRBV6-4 - TGTGCCAGCAGTGACTCTGCCGACGCTACAGATACGCAGTATTTT CASSDSADATDTQYF
- TRBJ1-4 TRBV4-3 - TGCGCCAGCAGCCAAGATCTTGTGGAAACTAATGAAAAACTGTTTTTT CASSQDLVETNEKLFF
- TRBJ1-4 TRBV5-1 - TGCGCCAGCAGCTTACAGGGCGAGAAAGGTGAAAAACTGTTTTTT CASSLQGEKGEKLFF
- TRBJ2-7 TRBV18 - TGTGCCAGCTCACCAGAAGCGGGTGGCCACGAGCAGTACTTC CASSPEAGGHEQYF
- TRBJ1-1 TRBV10-3 - TGTGCCATCAGTGAGGGGGCACTGAGCACTGAAGCTTTCTTT CAISEGALSTEAFF
- TRBJ1-5 TRBV4-1 - TGCGCCAGCAGCCAAGGACCTTTTTATCAGCCCCAGCATTTT CASSQGPFYQPQHF
- TRBJ2-1 TRBV18 - TGTGCCAGCTCACTATATCAGTGGAAAAGCTCCTACAATGAGCAGTTCTTC CASSLYQWKSSYNEQFF
- TRBJ1-1 TRBV15 - TGTGCCACCAGCAGAGTGGACCCCGAAACTGAAGCTTTCTTT CATSRVDPETEAFF
- TRBJ2-1 TRBV19 few TGTGCCAGTAGTATAAGGGCAGGGCCATTGAATGAGCAGTTCTTC CASSIRAGPLNEQFF
- TRBJ1-3 TRBV5-8 - TGTGCCAGCAGCTTGACCAAGAACACCATATATTTT CASSLTKNTIYF
- TRBJ1-6 TRBV2 - TGTGCCAGCAGTGAGAGGATATCACCCCTCCACTTT CASSERISPLHF
TRBD1 TRBJ2-3 TRBV19 - TGTGCCAGTAGTACGACAGGGACAGATACGCAGTATTTT CASSTTGTDTQYF
- TRBJ1-4 TRBV30 - TGTGCCTGGAGTGTAAACAGTAATGAAAAACTGTTTTTT CAWSVNSNEKLFF
- TRBJ1-1 TRBV6-5 - TGTGCCATCAGTCCGAAGGGTTCCAACACTGAAGCTTTCTTT CAISPKGSNTEAFF
- TRBJ2-5 TRBV7-7 - TGTGCTAGCAGCTTAGTCGGAGGGGAGACCCAGTACTTC CASSLVGGETQYF
- TRBJ2-5 TRBV5-1 few TGCGCCAGCAGCTTTGAGGCACCAACGAGGGAGACCCAGTACTTC CASSFEAPTRETQYF
- TRBJ2-2 TRBV7-2 once TGTGCCAGCAGTTGGGACCAGAACACCGGGGAGCTGTTTTTT CASSWDQNTGELFF